This T cell receptor (beta chain) originates from a study of blood T cell repertoires in COVID-19. Study-wide background: The cDNA or gDNA used as material had been derived from T cells, B-cell-depleted T cells, or PBMCs.

Researchers sorted participants into cohorts using their self-reported clinical history. Recovery among Cohort 3 donors was established by two negative PCRs, clearance, or symptom resolution. The protocol was immunoSEQ multiplex PCR, while the TCRdb copy is restricted to in-frame clones and leaves out a portion. The sample yields 250,000 to 350,000 clones, roughly 90% seen once. CDR1 LGHDT and CDR2 YNNKEL come from the germline V gene (reference sequence). CDR3 length: 17 amino acids. V shed 1 base, J shed 1 base, and the junction held 4 bases outside the gene matches. The chain combines TRBV3-1 (or the pseudogene TRBV3-2) with TRBJ1-6; the match to TRBD1 covers 7 bases. The receptor was isolated from a woman younger than 45 who had recovered from COVID-19. Input material: PBMCs or T cells enriched from blood (not recorded which). The DNA of the CDR3 is TGTGCCAGCAGCCAAGTGAGCAGGGGGTCCTATAATTCACCCCTCCACTTT. Its protein is CASSQVSRGSYNSPLHF.